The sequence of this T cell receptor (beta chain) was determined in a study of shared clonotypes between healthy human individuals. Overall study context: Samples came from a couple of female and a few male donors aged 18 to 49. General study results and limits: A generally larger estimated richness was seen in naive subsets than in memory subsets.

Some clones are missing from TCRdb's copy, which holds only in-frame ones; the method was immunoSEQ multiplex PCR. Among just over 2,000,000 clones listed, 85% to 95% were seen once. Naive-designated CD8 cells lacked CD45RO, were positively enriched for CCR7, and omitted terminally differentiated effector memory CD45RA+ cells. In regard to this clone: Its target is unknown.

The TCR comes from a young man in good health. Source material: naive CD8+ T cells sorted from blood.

This chain's CDR3 is CASSEGLHTEAFF. CDR3 nucleotides: TGTGCCAGCAGCGAGGGACTACACACTGAAGCTTTCTTT. This chain links TRBV6-5 with TRBJ1-1; TRBD1 is a possible D gene (5 bases). CDR3 length: 13 residues. With 6 bases removed from V and 3 bases from J, the gap between germline ends came to 11 bases. Germline V gene data show CDR1 as MNHEY and CDR2 as SVGAGI.